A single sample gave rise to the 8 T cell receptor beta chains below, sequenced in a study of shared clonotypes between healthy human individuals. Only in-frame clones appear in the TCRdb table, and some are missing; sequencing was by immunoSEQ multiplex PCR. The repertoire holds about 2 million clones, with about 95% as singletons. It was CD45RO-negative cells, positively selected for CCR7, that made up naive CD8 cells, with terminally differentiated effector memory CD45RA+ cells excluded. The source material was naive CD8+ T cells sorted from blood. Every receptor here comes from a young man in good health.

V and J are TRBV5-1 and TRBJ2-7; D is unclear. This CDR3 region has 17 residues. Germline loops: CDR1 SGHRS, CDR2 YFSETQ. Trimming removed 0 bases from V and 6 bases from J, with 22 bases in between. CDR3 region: CASSLEWTESALVEQYF. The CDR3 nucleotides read TGCGCCAGCAGCTTGGAATGGACGGAGAGTGCCTTAGTCGAGCAGTACTTC. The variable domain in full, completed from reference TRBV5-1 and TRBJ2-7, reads KAGVTQTPRYLIKTRGQQVTLSCSPISGHRSVSWYQQTPGQGLQFLFEYFSETQRNKGNFPGRFSGRQFSNSRSEMNVSTLELGDSALYLCASSLEWTESALVEQYFGPGTRLTVT.

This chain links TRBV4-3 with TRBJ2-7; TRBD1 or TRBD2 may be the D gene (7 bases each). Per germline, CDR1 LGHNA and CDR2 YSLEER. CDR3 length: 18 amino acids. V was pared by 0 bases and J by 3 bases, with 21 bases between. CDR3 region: CASSQESSDREGYYEQYF. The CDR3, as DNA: TGCGCCAGCAGCCAAGAGTCGTCAGACAGGGAGGGATACTACGAGCAGTACTTC.

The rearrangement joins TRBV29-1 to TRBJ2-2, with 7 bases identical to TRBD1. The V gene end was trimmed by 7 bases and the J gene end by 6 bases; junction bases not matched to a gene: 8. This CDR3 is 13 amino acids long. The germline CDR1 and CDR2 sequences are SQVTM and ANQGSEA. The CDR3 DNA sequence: TGCAGCGCCTACCCCGGACAGGCCGGGGAGCTGTTTTTT. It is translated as CSAYPGQAGELFF.

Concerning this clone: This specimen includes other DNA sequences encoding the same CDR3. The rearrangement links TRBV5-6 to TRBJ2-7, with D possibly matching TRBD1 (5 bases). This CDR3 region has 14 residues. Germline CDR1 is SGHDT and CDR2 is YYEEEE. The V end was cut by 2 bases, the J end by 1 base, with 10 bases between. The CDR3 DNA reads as TGTGCCAGCAGCTTCCAAGGGGATTCCTACGAGCAGTACTTC. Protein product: CASSFQGDSYEQYF.

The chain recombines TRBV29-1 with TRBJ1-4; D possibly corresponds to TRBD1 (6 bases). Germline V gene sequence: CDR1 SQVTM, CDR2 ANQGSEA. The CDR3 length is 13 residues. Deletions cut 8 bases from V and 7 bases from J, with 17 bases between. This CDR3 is CSITQGNPEKLFF. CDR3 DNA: TGCAGCATTACACAGGGAAACCCTGAAAAACTGTTTTTT.

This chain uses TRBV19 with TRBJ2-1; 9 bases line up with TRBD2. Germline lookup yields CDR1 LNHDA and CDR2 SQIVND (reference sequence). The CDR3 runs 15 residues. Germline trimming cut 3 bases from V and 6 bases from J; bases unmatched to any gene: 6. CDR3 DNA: TGTGCCAGTAGTATCTTTAGCGGGAGTGCCAATGAGCAGTTCTTC. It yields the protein CASSIFSGSANEQFF.

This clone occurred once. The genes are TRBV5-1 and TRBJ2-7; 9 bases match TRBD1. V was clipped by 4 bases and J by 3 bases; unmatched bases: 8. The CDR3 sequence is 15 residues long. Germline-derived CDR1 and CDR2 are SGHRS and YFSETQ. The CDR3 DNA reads TGCGCCAGCAGCCCGGCCGGGACAGGGCACTACGAGCAGTACTTC. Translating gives CASSPAGTGHYEQYF.

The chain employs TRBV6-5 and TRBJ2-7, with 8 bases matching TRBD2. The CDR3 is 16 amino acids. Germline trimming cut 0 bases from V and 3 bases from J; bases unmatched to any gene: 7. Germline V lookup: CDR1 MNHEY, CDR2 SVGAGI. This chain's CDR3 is CASSYSAGVTYYEQYF. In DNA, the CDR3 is TGTGCCAGCAGTTACTCAGCGGGGGTAACCTACTACGAGCAGTACTTC.